A selection of T cell receptor beta chains follows, all from one sample in a study of blood T cell repertoires in COVID-19. Using immunoSEQ multiplex PCR, the repertoire was profiled, and TCRdb retains in-frame clones only, with some absent. The sample has about 40,000 clones, approximately 90% seen once. Sequencing was done on a sample of peripheral blood. These receptors were collected from a human donor in a cohort sampled during active COVID-19. The CDR3 runs from the conserved cysteine through the conserved F or W. Each record gives: clone size, D gene, J gene, V gene, CDR3 protein, CDR3 DNA. A D gene is named only where the DNA matches it firmly. A row's size may be missing; if present it is once, few, many or a size class.

clone size: NA
D gene: TRBD1
J gene: TRBJ2-7
V gene: TRBV29-1
CDR3 protein: CSVESRDRANEQYF
CDR3 DNA: TGCAGCGTTGAATCCCGGGACAGGGCTAACGAGCAGTACTTC

clone size: NA
D gene: NA
J gene: TRBJ1-1
V gene: TRBV30
CDR3 protein: CALIEQDSTEAFF
CDR3 DNA: TGTGCCTTGATAGAACAGGATAGTACTGAAGCTTTCTTT

clone size: NA
D gene: NA
J gene: TRBJ1-2
V gene: TRBV12-3/TRBV12-4
CDR3 protein: CASSLRRGGGYTF
CDR3 DNA: TGTGCCAGCAGTTTACGGAGGGGAGGTGGCTACACCTTC

clone size: NA
D gene: NA
J gene: TRBJ2-7
V gene: TRBV25-1
CDR3 protein: CASSGGDYEQYF
CDR3 DNA: TGTGCCAGCAGTGGGGGGGATTACGAGCAGTACTTC

clone size: NA
D gene: TRBD1
J gene: TRBJ2-7
V gene: TRBV27
CDR3 protein: CASSLSERGTGAYEQYF
CDR3 DNA: TGTGCCAGCAGTTTAAGTGAACGAGGGACAGGGGCCTACGAGCAGTACTTC

clone size: NA
D gene: TRBD1
J gene: TRBJ2-1
V gene: TRBV6-6
CDR3 protein: CASSYGTGAILGFF
CDR3 DNA: TGTGCCAGCAGTTACGGGACAGGGGCGATCCTGGGGTTCTTC

clone size: NA
D gene: TRBD2
J gene: TRBJ2-1
V gene: TRBV29-1
CDR3 protein: CSVDGLAGAQADNEQFF
CDR3 DNA: TGCAGCGTTGATGGACTAGCGGGGGCCCAAGCCGACAATGAGCAGTTCTTC

clone size: few
D gene: NA
J gene: TRBJ1-3
V gene: TRBV5-1
CDR3 protein: CASSLEGDTIYF
CDR3 DNA: TGCGCCAGCAGCTTGGAGGGGGACACCATATATTTT

clone size: NA
D gene: TRBD2
J gene: TRBJ2-5
V gene: TRBV11-2
CDR3 protein: CASSLLAGAQETQYF
CDR3 DNA: TGTGCCAGCAGCTTACTAGCGGGGGCGCAAGAGACCCAGTACTTC

clone size: NA
D gene: NA
J gene: TRBJ1-4
V gene: TRBV21-1
CDR3 protein: CASSRSGQTGGNEKLFF
CDR3 DNA: TGTGCCAGCAGCCGCTCGGGCCAGACAGGGGGTAATGAAAAACTGTTTTTT

clone size: NA
D gene: TRBD2
J gene: TRBJ2-3
V gene: TRBV9
CDR3 protein: CASSLGAGGLGTQYF
CDR3 DNA: TGTGCCAGCAGCTTAGGAGCGGGGGGGCTCGGTACGCAGTATTTT

clone size: NA
D gene: TRBD1
J gene: TRBJ2-1
V gene: TRBV7-9
CDR3 protein: CASSSLDRVHEQFF
CDR3 DNA: TGTGCCAGCAGCTCCTTGGACAGGGTCCATGAGCAGTTCTTC

clone size: few
D gene: NA
J gene: TRBJ1-2
V gene: TRBV5-1
CDR3 protein: CASSLDEMTGSKGYTF
CDR3 DNA: TGCGCCAGCAGCTTGGACGAAATGACGGGGTCTAAAGGCTACACCTTC

clone size: NA
D gene: NA
J gene: TRBJ2-3
V gene: TRBV6-5
CDR3 protein: CASKKSSDDTQYF
CDR3 DNA: TGTGCCAGCAAGAAGAGTAGCGATGATACGCAGTATTTT

clone size: once
D gene: NA
J gene: TRBJ1-2
V gene: TRBV5-1
CDR3 protein: CASSYREPYGYTF
CDR3 DNA: TGCGCCAGCAGCTACAGGGAACCTTATGGCTACACCTTC

clone size: NA
D gene: TRBD1
J gene: TRBJ2-4
V gene: TRBV29-1
CDR3 protein: CSVPGQGINIQYF
CDR3 DNA: TGCAGCGTTCCGGGACAGGGGATAAACATTCAGTACTTC

clone size: NA
D gene: TRBD2
J gene: TRBJ2-3
V gene: TRBV5-1
CDR3 protein: CASSRSSGTDTQYF
CDR3 DNA: TGCGCCAGCAGCAGGTCTAGCGGTACAGATACGCAGTATTTT

clone size: once
D gene: NA
J gene: TRBJ2-1
V gene: TRBV3-1/TRBV3-2
CDR3 protein: CASTLGGGGSYNEQFF
CDR3 DNA: TGTGCCAGCACCCTGGGAGGGGGGGGCTCCTACAATGAGCAGTTCTTC

clone size: NA
D gene: TRBD1
J gene: TRBJ1-4
V gene: TRBV5-1
CDR3 protein: CASSRDRGDEKLFF
CDR3 DNA: TGCGCCAGCAGCAGGGACAGGGGGGATGAAAAACTGTTTTTT

clone size: NA
D gene: TRBD2
J gene: TRBJ2-3
V gene: TRBV7-6
CDR3 protein: CASSLASGGTDTQYF
CDR3 DNA: TGTGCCAGCAGCTTAGCTAGCGGGGGCACAGATACGCAGTATTTT

clone size: NA
D gene: NA
J gene: TRBJ1-1
V gene: TRBV30
CDR3 protein: CAWRTRGYTEAFF
CDR3 DNA: TGTGCCTGGAGAACAAGGGGGTACACTGAAGCTTTCTTT

clone size: NA
D gene: NA
J gene: TRBJ1-1
V gene: TRBV3-1/TRBV3-2
CDR3 protein: CASSQGQFLTNTEAFF
CDR3 DNA: TGTGCCAGCAGCCAAGGACAGTTCCTGACAAACACTGAAGCTTTCTTT

clone size: few
D gene: TRBD1
J gene: TRBJ1-1
V gene: TRBV6-2/TRBV6-3
CDR3 protein: CASSYSTTGQDTEAFF
CDR3 DNA: TGTGCCAGCAGTTACTCGACTACGGGACAGGACACTGAAGCTTTCTTT

clone size: NA
D gene: TRBD2
J gene: TRBJ2-5
V gene: TRBV19
CDR3 protein: CASSTSWAGGHETQYF
CDR3 DNA: TGTGCCAGTAGTACCTCATGGGCGGGGGGGCACGAGACCCAGTACTTC

clone size: NA
D gene: NA
J gene: TRBJ1-5
V gene: TRBV27
CDR3 protein: CASSSTWNQPQHF
CDR3 DNA: TGTGCCAGCAGTTCGACTTGGAATCAGCCCCAGCATTTT

clone size: NA
D gene: NA
J gene: TRBJ2-3
V gene: TRBV5-1
CDR3 protein: CASSTGGSSTDTQYF
CDR3 DNA: TGCGCCAGCAGCACGGGGGGCTCTAGCACAGATACGCAGTATTTT

clone size: NA
D gene: NA
J gene: TRBJ1-1
V gene: TRBV18
CDR3 protein: CASSPAMVNTEAFF
CDR3 DNA: TGTGCCAGCTCACCAGCGATGGTGAACACTGAAGCTTTCTTT

clone size: once
D gene: NA
J gene: TRBJ1-5
V gene: TRBV19
CDR3 protein: CASTLRWQGRDQPQHF
CDR3 DNA: TGTGCCAGTACCCTCAGATGGCAGGGCAGGGATCAGCCCCAGCATTTT

clone size: NA
D gene: NA
J gene: TRBJ1-6
V gene: TRBV3-1/TRBV3-2
CDR3 protein: CASSQTGQSRPLHF
CDR3 DNA: TGTGCCAGCAGCCAAACCGGACAGTCAAGACCCCTCCACTTT

clone size: once
D gene: NA
J gene: TRBJ1-2
V gene: TRBV7-2
CDR3 protein: CASSLQQGTYGYTF
CDR3 DNA: TGTGCCAGCAGCCTCCAACAGGGTACCTATGGCTACACCTTC

clone size: NA
D gene: NA
J gene: TRBJ1-6
V gene: TRBV6-5
CDR3 protein: CASSNGLSPLHF
CDR3 DNA: TGTGCCAGCAGTAACGGACTTTCACCCCTCCACTTT

clone size: NA
D gene: TRBD2
J gene: TRBJ2-5
V gene: TRBV16
CDR3 protein: CASSHGGTSQETQYF
CDR3 DNA: TGTGCCAGCAGCCACGGCGGGACTAGCCAAGAGACCCAGTACTTC

clone size: NA
D gene: TRBD1
J gene: TRBJ1-2
V gene: TRBV7-9
CDR3 protein: CASSPTGIGYTF
CDR3 DNA: TGTGCCAGCAGCCCGACAGGGATTGGCTACACCTTC

clone size: NA
D gene: TRBD1
J gene: TRBJ2-7
V gene: TRBV6-6
CDR3 protein: CASSTGTGAQRYF
CDR3 DNA: TGTGCCAGCAGCACCGGGACAGGGGCACAAAGGTACTTC

clone size: NA
D gene: TRBD1
J gene: TRBJ2-1
V gene: TRBV11-3
CDR3 protein: CASSPRQGVGNEQFF
CDR3 DNA: TGTGCCAGCAGCCCAAGACAGGGGGTCGGTAATGAGCAGTTCTTC

clone size: NA
D gene: NA
J gene: TRBJ1-1
V gene: TRBV19
CDR3 protein: CASSFLGAAAFF
CDR3 DNA: TGTGCCAGTAGTTTCCTGGGGGCAGCGGCTTTCTTT

clone size: NA
D gene: TRBD1
J gene: TRBJ1-2
V gene: TRBV19
CDR3 protein: CASSIASTGGLWNGYTF
CDR3 DNA: TGTGCCAGTAGTATCGCCTCGACAGGGGGCTTGTGGAATGGCTACACCTTC

clone size: few
D gene: TRBD1
J gene: TRBJ1-2
V gene: TRBV30
CDR3 protein: CAWTMGQGLGYGYTF
CDR3 DNA: TGTGCCTGGACTATGGGACAGGGGCTTGGCTATGGCTACACCTTC

clone size: NA
D gene: NA
J gene: TRBJ1-1
V gene: TRBV9
CDR3 protein: CASSVSSDTEAFF
CDR3 DNA: TGTGCCAGCAGCGTAAGCAGCGACACTGAAGCTTTCTTT

clone size: NA
D gene: TRBD2
J gene: TRBJ2-5
V gene: TRBV9
CDR3 protein: CASSVGGTSQETQYF
CDR3 DNA: TGTGCCAGCAGCGTAGGGGGGACTAGCCAAGAGACCCAGTACTTC